The sequence of this TCR beta chain was determined in a study of identical twins. Trimming took 0 bases from V and 8 from J, leaving 15 bases between them. CDR1 is SGHRS, CDR2 YFSETQ, per germline. The length of the CDR3 is 16 residues. Remarks on this clonotype: The target antigen is unknown.

TCRdb re-derived calls from the 5' RACE reads in MiXCR, one entry per CDR3 protein. The data hold 1.5 million to 2 million distinct CDR3 sequences, with about 31% observed a single time. Points from the study as a whole: Those out-of-frame alpha sequences shared by twins showed an excess of low generation probability.

The sequenced sample consisted of cord blood. The sequence was collected from a newborn girl in good health. The V gene is TRBV5-1, the J gene TRBJ1-6; D is unresolved. The CDR3 spells CASSLGWAPTYSPLHF. In nucleotides, the CDR3 is TGCGCCAGCAGCTTGGGGTGGGCCCCAACCTATTCACCCCTCCACTTT.